The T cell receptor beta chain under discussion was sequenced for a study of tumor and adjacent non-tumor tissue in lung cancer. This clonotype came up many times. The library came from three nested PCR rounds adapted from ARM-PCR protocols. TCRdb re-derived calls from the multiplex PCR reads in MiXCR, one entry per CDR3 protein. The sample shows 94,000 or so distinct CDR3 sequences, around 80% of them seen only once. RNA was extracted from bulk tissue without any cell sorting. This non-tumor lung sample came from over 3 cm beyond the tumor edge. The length of the CDR3 is 15 residues. V dropped 0 bases and J dropped 7 bases, with 14 bases sitting between them. Per the germline V gene, CDR1 is SGHRS and CDR2 is YFSETQ.

Material: distant non-tumor lung tissue. This rearrangement joins TRBV5-1 to TRBJ1-5; D may be TRBD1 (5 bases). The clonotype comes from a woman in her forties or fifties with non-small cell lung cancer. The CDR3 bases are TGCGCCAGCAGCTTGGATGGACGGGACGGCCAGCCCCAGCATTTT. This encodes CASSLDGRDGQPQHF.